This entry lists 14 T cell receptor beta chains sequenced from one sample in a study of T-cell reconstitution after alpha-beta-depleted transplantation in children. Using unique molecular identifiers, the investigators prepared the TCRbeta library. TCRdb re-called the PCR reads through MiXCR, storing one row per CDR3 protein. The profile shows 540,000 or so distinct CDR3 sequences, 23% of them singletons. The sequencing here drew on PBMCs, mostly from graft donor cells, taken 360 days after TCRalphabeta/CD19-depleted stem cell transplant. These receptors all come from a boy in the first two years of life who had a stem cell transplant for acute myeloid leukemia, so the T cells may come from the graft donor.

The V and J genes are TRBV25-1 and TRBJ1-2; the match to TRBD1 covers 8 bases. Germline CDR1 and CDR2: MGHDK and SYGVNS. CDR3 length: 14 amino acids. After removal of 1 base from V and 10 bases from J, the junction contained 8 bases not matched to a gene. The CDR3 spells CASSESRTGIYYTF. DNA for the CDR3: TGTGCCAGCAGTGAATCCCGGACAGGGATCTACTACACCTTC.

This clonotype was observed once. The gene calls are TRBV5-5 and TRBJ1-4; 8 bases align to TRBD1. Trimming removed 3 bases from V and 8 bases from J; junction bases left unmatched: 12. Germline CDR1 is SGHKS and CDR2 is YYEKEE (reference sequence). CDR3 length: 16 residues. CDR3 DNA sequence: TGTGCCAGCAGCTCCGTCTGGACAGGGTATGAGGAAAAACTGTTTTTT. This translates into CASSSVWTGYEEKLFF.

This clonotype has a handful of counts. This chain joins TRBV6-1 and TRBJ2-7, with D perhaps matching TRBD1 (6 bases). The germline V and J ends were trimmed by 7 bases and 3 bases, with 16 bases remaining between them. The CDR3 length is 14 residues. Germline-derived CDR1 and CDR2 are MNHNS and SASEGT. The CDR3, as DNA: TGTGCCAGCATACAGGGCCCGGGCGGCTACGAGCAGTACTTC. It codes for CASIQGPGGYEQYF.

The rearrangement joins TRBV20-1 to TRBJ1-2; D is possibly TRBD1 (5 bases). Germline loops: CDR1 DFQATT, CDR2 SNEGSKA (reference sequence). The CDR3 contains 15 residues. Trimming cost V 0 bases and J 4 bases, with 15 bases left between them. DNA of the CDR3: TGCAGTGCTAGAGATGACGGGGCAGGAGTCTATGGCTACACCTTC. The encoded protein is CSARDDGAGVYGYTF.

The chain carries TRBV20-1 and TRBJ2-5; 9 bases map to TRBD1. J was trimmed by 5 bases and V by 0 bases; bases with no gene match: 7. The CDR3 sequence is 15 residues long. CDR1 is DFQATT, CDR2 SNEGSKA, per germline (reference sequence). The CDR3 loop reads CSARDLRTGEETQYF. In DNA form, the CDR3 reads TGCAGTGCTAGAGATCTTAGGACAGGGGAGGAGACCCAGTACTTC.

This chain links TRBV12-3 or TRBV12-4 with TRBJ2-4; 10 bases are a match to TRBD1. With V trimmed by 5 bases and J by 8 bases, 6 bases remained unmatched. CDR3 size: 14 residues. The chain's CDR3 is CASSAGTGVHIQYF. The CDR3 nucleotides are TGTGCCAGCAGTGCAGGGACAGGGGTCCACATTCAGTACTTC.

This clonotype was detected only a few times. The rearrangement uses TRBV11-2 and TRBJ2-6; D is ambiguous. Germline V CDR1 and CDR2: SGHAT, FQNNGV. The CDR3 runs to 18 residues. The ends were cut back, 2 bases at V and 0 bases at J, with 14 bases in the middle. CDR3: CASSLYGIRYSGANVLTF. CDR3 nucleotides: TGTGCCAGCAGCTTATACGGCATACGGTACTCTGGGGCCAACGTCCTGACTTTC.

V and J are TRBV6-5 and TRBJ2-5; D is ambiguous. This CDR3 has 16 residues. The germline gives CDR1 MNHEY, CDR2 SVGAGI. V was clipped by 0 bases and J by 1 base, with 12 bases between them. The CDR3 region has the DNA TGTGCCAGCAGTTACTCGGAAACACCGTCCCAAGAGACCCAGTACTTC. It is translated as CASSYSETPSQETQYF.

This clonotype has only a few counts. The gene calls are TRBV6-5 and TRBJ1-2, with 7 positions matching TRBD1. The V gene's germline CDR1 is MNHEY and CDR2 SVGAGI. The CDR3 has 14 residues. Losses at the gene ends were 0 bases for V and 5 bases for J; bases not matched to a gene: 3. The CDR3 sequence: CASSYSPGGYGYTF. The CDR3 coding sequence is TGTGCCAGCAGTTACTCGCCAGGGGGTTATGGCTACACCTTC.

The J gene is TRBJ2-3, the V gene TRBV6-5; TRBD2 matches at 12 bases. The V segment lost 0 bases and the J segment 2 bases; nucleotides outside the gene matches: 6. Germline lookup yields CDR1 MNHEY and CDR2 SVGAGI. The CDR3 is 18 residues long. The CDR3: CASSYSTTSGGYTDTQYF. CDR3 in DNA: TGTGCCAGCAGTTACTCGACGACTAGCGGGGGATACACAGATACGCAGTATTTT.

This chain uses TRBV29-1 with TRBJ2-3, with D maybe TRBD2 (7 bases). Trimming pared 3 bases from V and 11 bases from J, leaving 15 bases between. The CDR3 contains 12 residues. Germline V CDR1 and CDR2: SQVTM, ANQGSEA. The CDR3 nucleotides read TGCAGCGTTGAGGGGGGGGAGGGGGTGCAGTATTTT. It codes for CSVEGGEGVQYF.

Only a few counts were recorded for this clonotype. This chain uses TRBV7-2 with TRBJ2-3; 7 bases align to TRBD1. This CDR3 is built from 14 residues. The germline V gene has CDR1 SGHTA and CDR2 FQGNSA. With 5 bases clipped from V and 9 bases from J, the junction kept 11 bases outside the gene matches. The CDR3 is CASSQRQGFGTQYF. The CDR3 DNA follows: TGTGCCAGCAGCCAACGACAGGGTTTCGGAACGCAGTATTTT. Based on the CDR3 plus reference TRBV7-2 and TRBJ2-3, the full variable domain is GAGVSQSPSNKVTEKGKDVELRCDPISGHTALYWYRQSLGQGLEFLIYFQGNSAPDKSGLPSDRFSAERTGGSVSTLTIQRTQQEDSAVYLCASSQRQGFGTQYFGPGTRLTVL.

V gene TRBV7-6 combines with J gene TRBJ2-7; 7 bases agree with TRBD1. The CDR3 is made up of 12 amino acids. The ends lost 5 bases at V and 7 bases at J; junction bases unmatched: 5. The germline CDR1 and CDR2 sequences are SGHVS and FNYEAQ. Written as DNA, the CDR3 is TGTGCCAGCAGCGACACAGGGGTTGAGCAGTACTTC. Translation gives CASSDTGVEQYF. The complete variable domain, with remaining parts taken from reference TRBV7-6 and TRBJ2-7, reads GAGVSQSPRYKVTKRGQDVALRCDPISGHVSLYWYRQALGQGPEFLTYFNYEAQQDKSGLPNDRFSAERPEGSISTLTIQRTEQRDSAMYRCASSDTGVEQYFGPGTRLTVT.

This clonotype was seen a handful of times. This chain links TRBV7-9 with TRBJ1-6; 9 bases agree with TRBD1. Germline CDR1 SEHNR, CDR2 FQNEAQ (reference sequence). The CDR3 contains 12 residues. With V trimmed by 5 bases and J by 13 bases, 3 bases remained unmatched. The CDR3 region is CASSPDRGPLHF. The CDR3 DNA sequence: TGTGCCAGCAGCCCAGACAGGGGGCCCCTCCACTTT.